Following are 23 T cell receptor beta chains from one sample sequenced in a study of cytomegalovirus exposure and HLA in healthy donors (TCRdb year 2017). Library construction relied on the immunoSEQ multiplex PCR assay. For the multiplex PCR, a mixture combining 60 forward primers for TCR Vbeta segments and 13 reverse primers for TCR Jbeta segments was used. Drawn from immuneACCESS, this table holds only the in-frame rearrangements with V and J called that TCRdb kept. Clones are partly lost; checked studies trace under half to an unresolved V gene and leave the rest unexplained. Present in this sample are 110,000 to 150,000 clones, 84% of which were seen just once. The top ten hold about 2.6% of the sample. The sample consisted of PBMCs. All receptors derive from a boy between 2 and 10 years old in good health and CMV-seronegative.

For this clone: The sample carries other DNA sequences with the same CDR3. The rearrangement links TRBV7-9 to TRBJ1-1, with D perhaps matching TRBD1 (5 bases). The CDR3 is 16 residues long. Germline V lookup: CDR1 SEHNR, CDR2 FQNEAQ (reference sequence). V was shortened by 2 bases and J by 1 base, with 14 bases between the two germline ends. The CDR3 sequence is CASSLPRQRKNTEAFF. The CDR3 DNA reads TGTGCCAGCAGCTTACCGCGACAGAGAAAGAACACTGAAGCTTTCTTT.

On this clone: Mismatch with germline at one junction end may stem from a read error. The J gene is TRBJ2-4, the V gene TRBV7-2, with 7 bases aligning to TRBD1. CDR1 SGHTA and CDR2 FQGNSA come from the germline V gene. The CDR3 is made up of 13 amino acids. The CDR3 spells CASSLAQDRAVKF. CDR3 sequence (DNA): TGTGCCAGCAGCTTAGCGCAAGACAGGGCCGTAAAATTC.

This sequence joins TRBV7-8 and TRBJ2-1; 11 bases line up with TRBD2. Germline V lookup: CDR1 SGHVS, CDR2 FQNEAQ. The CDR3 extends over 17 amino acids. V trimming: 2 bases; J trimming: 6 bases; junction bases outside the gene matches: 9. CDR3 nucleotides: TGTGCCAGCAGCTTACAACTGATACTAGCGGGGGTCAATGAGCAGTTCTTC. This encodes CASSLQLILAGVNEQFF.

The J gene is TRBJ2-3, the V gene TRBV9, with D maybe TRBD2 (5 bases). Germline loops: CDR1 SGDLS, CDR2 YYNGEE. Trimming took 5 bases from V and 4 from J, leaving 14 bases between them. The CDR3 contains 14 residues. CDR3 region: CASSEIGVADTQYF. In DNA form, the CDR3 reads TGTGCCAGCAGTGAGATCGGGGTGGCAGATACGCAGTATTTT.

The chain couples TRBV27 to TRBJ2-5; D ambiguous. Germline CDR1 MNHEY, CDR2 SMNVEV (reference sequence). Trimming removed 6 bases at V and 2 bases at J, with 10 bases between. The length of the CDR3 is 13 residues. This CDR3 reads CASRRGPQETQYF. The DNA for the CDR3 is TGTGCCAGCAGACGCGGCCCTCAAGAGACCCAGTACTTC.

V and J are TRBV6-5 and TRBJ1-4, with 8 nucleotides matching TRBD1. CDR3 length: 15 residues. J lost 3 bases, V lost 2 bases, and 2 bases had no gene match. The germline gives CDR1 MNHEY, CDR2 SVGAGI. The CDR3 DNA reads as TGTGCCAGCAGTTACCAGGGGGCTTCTAATGAAAAACTGTTTTTT. Its translation: CASSYQGASNEKLFF.

V usage is TRBV6-4 and J usage is TRBJ2-2; D perhaps matches TRBD1 (6 bases). Germline lookup yields CDR1 MRHNA and CDR2 SNTAGT. V lost 8 bases and J lost 0, with 7 bases in between. The CDR3 runs 13 residues. The CDR3: CASGQSNTGELFF. In DNA form, the CDR3 reads TGTGCCAGCGGACAGTCGAACACCGGGGAGCTGTTTTTT.

To note about this clone: At one boundary the junction diverges from the germline segment, which might be a read error. Other DNA sequences within the sample encode an identical CDR3. CDR3 amino acids: CASETTGSGTEAFF. CDR3 coding DNA: TGTGCCAGCGAGACGACAGGGTCGGGCACTGAAGCCTTCTTT. The chain carries TRBV7-9 and TRBJ1-1, with TRBD1 identical over 7 bases. Per the germline V gene, CDR1 is SEHNR and CDR2 is FQNEAQ (reference sequence). This CDR3 is built from 14 residues.

The chain employs TRBV30 and TRBJ2-7; D perhaps matches TRBD1 (5 bases). Germline V lookup: CDR1 GTSNPN, CDR2 SVGIG (reference sequence). V shed 0 bases and J shed 0 bases, with 9 bases lying between them. The CDR3 consists of 14 residues. Written as DNA, the CDR3 is TGTGCCTGGAGTGTACGCAGGGTCTCCTACGAGCAGTACTTC. The encoded protein is CAWSVRRVSYEQYF.

V usage is TRBV5-1 and J usage is TRBJ1-5; weak D call: TRBD1 (5 bases). The ends were cut back, 0 bases at V and 2 bases at J, with 6 bases in the middle. Germline V gene sequence: CDR1 SGHRS, CDR2 YFSETQ. CDR3 length equals 14 residues. The CDR3 is CASSLAGRNQPQHF. DNA of the CDR3: TGCGCCAGCAGCTTGGCAGGGCGCAATCAGCCCCAGCATTTT.

V usage is TRBV15 and J usage is TRBJ2-5; a weak D match, TRBD1 (6 bases). Deletions cut 0 bases from V and 5 bases from J, with 13 bases between. CDR3 size: 15 residues. CDR1 is LNHNV and CDR2 is YYDKDF in the germline V gene (reference sequence). The CDR3 nucleotides are TGTGCCACCAGCAGAGATCGCAGGGGTTCGGAGACCCAGTACTTC. Its translation is CATSRDRRGSETQYF.

This clone occurred once. The chain couples TRBV2 to TRBJ1-5, with 7 bases that match TRBD1. V shed 3 bases and J 0 bases; nucleotides not matched to a gene: 5. This CDR3 has 16 amino acids. Germline loops: CDR1 SNHLY, CDR2 FYNNEI. The CDR3 DNA is TGTGCCAGCAGTGATCCCGGGACAGATAGCAATCAGCCCCAGCATTTT. Protein sequence: CASSDPGTDSNQPQHF. The whole variable domain, filled in from reference TRBV2 and TRBJ1-5, reads EPEVTQTPSHQVTQMGQEVILRCVPISNHLYFYWYRQILGQKVEFLVSFYNNEISEKSEIFDDQFSVERPDGSNFTLKIRSTKLEDSAMYFCASSDPGTDSNQPQHFGDGTRLSIL.

The V call is TRBV4-2, the J call TRBJ2-3; tentative D call: TRBD2 (6 bases). The germline CDR1 and CDR2 sequences are LGHNA and YNFKEQ. The length of the CDR3 is 12 residues. V was trimmed by 4 bases and J by 4 bases, leaving 6 bases between them. CDR3 DNA sequence: TGTGCCAGCAGCCTAGCGGCAGATACGCAGTATTTT. Its protein is CASSLAADTQYF.

This rearrangement joins TRBV6-6 to TRBJ2-4, with a weak D call TRBD1 (6 bases). The germline V gene encodes CDR1 MNHNY and CDR2 SVGAGI (reference sequence). There are 13 residues in the CDR3. Deletions cut 6 bases from V and 6 bases from J, with 12 bases between. CDR3 in amino acids: CASSPKGGNIQYF. The DNA of the CDR3 is TGTGCCAGCAGCCCTAAAGGGGGAAACATTCAGTACTTC.

This chain uses TRBV5-4 with TRBJ2-5, with 9 bases lining up with TRBD1. The trim removed 4 bases at V and 5 bases at J, leaving 12 bases unmatched. The CDR3 extends over 16 amino acids. Germline-derived CDR1 and CDR2 are SGHNT and YYREEE (reference sequence). The chain's CDR3 is CASSQKPGTGLETQYF. The CDR3, as DNA: TGTGCCAGCAGCCAGAAACCCGGGACAGGGTTGGAGACCCAGTACTTC.

J is TRBJ1-1 and V is TRBV10-3; tentative D call: TRBD1 (5 bases). In germline, CDR1 is ENHRY, CDR2 SYGVKD. There are 13 residues in the CDR3. The V end was cut by 10 bases, the J end by 4 bases, with 16 bases between. The CDR3 is CATWGWGGTEAFF. CDR3 bases: TGTGCCACGTGGGGATGGGGCGGCACTGAAGCTTTCTTT.

The V and J genes are TRBV28 and TRBJ2-7; 8 nucleotides match TRBD1. The CDR3 has 14 residues. Germline assignment: CDR1 MDHEN and CDR2 SYDVKM. V lost 7 bases, J lost 2 bases, and 7 bases stayed unmatched. CDR3 DNA sequence: TGTGCCAGCACCGAGGACAGGGCAACCTACGAGCAGTACTTC. Amino acid sequence: CASTEDRATYEQYF.

The chain links TRBV12-2 to TRBJ1-2; TRBD1, the table's D call, was not compared with the DNA. TRBV12-2 is reported as a pseudogene. This CDR3 has 13 amino acids. CDR3 amino acids: CASRRQGSYGYTF. The CDR3 DNA reads as TGTGCAAGTCGTCGACAGGGCAGTTATGGCTACACCTTC.

V is TRBV6-4 and J is TRBJ1-3; D gene unclear. Trimming took 3 bases from V and 8 from J, leaving 14 bases between them. The germline CDR1 and CDR2 sequences are MRHNA and SNTAGT. The CDR3 has 14 residues. CDR3 sequence reads: CASSETAGLDTIYF. CDR3 nucleotide sequence: TGTGCCAGCAGTGAAACGGCAGGCTTAGACACCATATATTTT.

The chain couples TRBV27 to TRBJ1-5; D gene unclear. Trimming removed 5 bases from V and 1 base from J, with 15 bases in between. The CDR3 sequence is 16 residues long. Per the germline V gene, CDR1 is MNHEY and CDR2 is SMNVEV (reference sequence). Here the CDR3 reads CASSPRKGGSNQPQHF. For the CDR3, the DNA is TGTGCCAGCAGTCCCCGGAAGGGAGGGAGCAATCAGCCCCAGCATTTT.

The chain combines TRBV12-5 with TRBJ2-1; D unclear. Trimming left V 1 base short and J 9 bases short, with 19 bases between. The germline V gene encodes CDR1 LGHNT and CDR2 FRNRAP. This CDR3 comprises 16 residues. CDR3 in DNA: TGTGCTAGTGGTTTGGGGGCCTTTGCTCAGCCAGCTGAGCAGTTCTTC. Amino acid sequence: CASGLGAFAQPAEQFF.

The sample holds a few counts of this clone. V usage is TRBV5-1 and J usage is TRBJ2-7, with 10 bases matching TRBD2. Per the germline V gene, CDR1 is SGHRS and CDR2 is YFSETQ. The CDR3 spans 14 residues. J was trimmed by 6 bases and V by 4 bases; bases with no gene match: 7. CDR3 nucleotide sequence: TGCGCCAGCAGCCCTCTAGCGGGAGATTGCGAGCAGTACTTC. It translates to CASSPLAGDCEQYF.

The chain has TRBV18 and TRBJ1-5; D is uncertain. Trimming stripped 3 bases from V and 4 bases from J, with 13 bases between. This CDR3 comprises 15 residues. CDR1 and CDR2 from the germline V gene are KGHSH and LQKENI. CDR3 amino acids: CASSPVRTWNQPQHF. Here the CDR3 DNA reads TGTGCCAGCTCACCGGTAAGAACTTGGAATCAGCCCCAGCATTTT.